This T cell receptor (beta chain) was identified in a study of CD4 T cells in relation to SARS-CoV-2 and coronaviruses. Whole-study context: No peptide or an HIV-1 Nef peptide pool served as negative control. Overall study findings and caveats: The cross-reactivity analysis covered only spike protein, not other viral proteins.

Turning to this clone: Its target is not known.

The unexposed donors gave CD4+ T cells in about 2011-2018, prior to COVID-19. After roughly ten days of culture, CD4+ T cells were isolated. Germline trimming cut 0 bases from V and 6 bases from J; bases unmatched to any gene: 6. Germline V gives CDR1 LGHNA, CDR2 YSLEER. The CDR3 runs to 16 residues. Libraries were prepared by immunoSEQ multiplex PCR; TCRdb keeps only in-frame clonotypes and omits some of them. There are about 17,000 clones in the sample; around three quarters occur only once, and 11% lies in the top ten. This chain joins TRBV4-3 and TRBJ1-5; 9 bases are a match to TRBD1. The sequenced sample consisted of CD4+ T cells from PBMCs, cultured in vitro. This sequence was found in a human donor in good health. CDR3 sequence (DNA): TGCGCCAGCAGCCAAGATAGGGGGACAGGGCGTCAGCCCCAGCATTTT. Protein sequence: CASSQDRGTGRQPQHF.